The 14 T cell receptor beta chains in this list originate from one sample, sequenced in a study of graft-versus-host responses after intestinal transplantation. These receptors are not linked to any known antigen. The method was immunoSEQ multiplex PCR; TCRdb's version includes in-frame clones alone and lacks a portion of them. The sample has more than 95,000 clones; 90% to 95% are singletons. The source was unstimulated CD8+ T cells sorted from spleen or lymph node cells, collected before intestinal transplant. The receptor source for this set is a human donor who received an intestinal transplant.

The DNA of the CDR3 is TGTGCCAGCAGGGCAGGGGGCAACTATGGCTACACCTTC. This sequence encodes CASRAGGNYGYTF. The rearrangement links TRBV2 to TRBJ1-2; 8 nucleotides line up with TRBD1. The CDR3 covers 13 residues. Germline V CDR1 and CDR2: SNHLY, FYNNEI. V trimming: 6 bases; J trimming: 2 bases; junction bases outside the gene matches: 2.

This chain links TRBV7-8 with TRBJ1-4, with 7 bases aligning to TRBD1. Trimming removed 5 bases from V and 6 bases from J; junction bases left unmatched: 6. This CDR3 has 14 amino acids. The V gene's germline CDR1 is SGHVS and CDR2 FQNEAQ. Here the CDR3 DNA reads TGTGCCAGCAGCCTGACAGGGAGCGATGAAAAACTGTTTTTT. Its protein is CASSLTGSDEKLFF.

J is TRBJ2-7 and V is TRBV5-4; 11 bases fit TRBD1. The CDR3 runs 14 residues. Germline V CDR1 and CDR2: SGHNT, YYREEE (reference sequence). The ends lost 6 bases at V and 4 bases at J; junction bases unmatched: 6. The DNA of the CDR3 is TGTGCCAGCACTTACGGGACAGGGGGTTACGAGCAGTACTTC. This sequence encodes CASTYGTGGYEQYF.

The chain combines TRBV4-1 with TRBJ1-5; 8 bases align to TRBD1. J gave up 3 bases and V 0 bases, and 4 bases lay outside the gene matches. The CDR3 extends over 16 amino acids. Per germline, CDR1 MGHRA and CDR2 YSYEKL. The CDR3 reads CASSQEGQEFNQPQHF. The CDR3 DNA follows: TGCGCCAGCAGCCAAGAGGGACAGGAGTTCAATCAGCCCCAGCATTTT.

J is TRBJ2-3 and V is TRBV7-8; TRBD2 matches 12 bases. The V segment lost 7 bases and the J segment 3 bases; nucleotides outside the gene matches: 8. Germline V gene sequence: CDR1 SGHVS, CDR2 FQNEAQ. This CDR3 spans 16 amino acids. The CDR3 loop is CASTISSGGATDTQYF. For the CDR3, the DNA is TGTGCCAGCACTATATCTAGCGGGGGGGCAACAGATACGCAGTATTTT. Supplemented by reference TRBV7-8 and TRBJ2-3, the full variable domain reads GAGVSQSPRYKVAKRGQDVALRCDPISGHVSLFWYQQALGQGPEFLTYFQNEAQLDKSGLPSDRFFAERPEGSVSTLKIQRTQQEDSAVYLCASTISSGGATDTQYFGPGTRLTVL.

The CDR3 nucleotides read TGTGCCAGCAGCCTAACACGGGGGTTAGGCTACACCTTC. Its protein product is CASSLTRGLGYTF. The rearrangement uses TRBV7-9 and TRBJ1-2; maybe TRBD1 (5 bases). The CDR3 runs 13 residues. V lost 5 bases to trimming and J lost 8 bases, with 15 bases between them. The V gene's germline CDR1 is SEHNR and CDR2 FQNEAQ (reference sequence).

This chain links TRBV11-2 with TRBJ2-3; 9 nucleotides match TRBD2. V shed 4 bases, J shed 2 bases, and the junction held 10 bases outside the gene matches. Germline V lookup: CDR1 SGHAT, CDR2 FQNNGV. The CDR3 runs 17 residues. The CDR3 spells CASSSILAGALTDTQYF. CDR3 coding DNA: TGTGCCAGCAGCTCTATTTTAGCGGGGGCCCTCACAGATACGCAGTATTTT.

The chain is built from TRBV9 and TRBJ1-4; D remains ambiguous. This CDR3 region has 13 residues. Germline values: CDR1 SGDLS, CDR2 YYNGEE. V was shortened by 0 bases and J by 11 bases, with 11 bases between the two germline ends. DNA for the CDR3: TGTGCCAGCAGCGTAGGGCCGTCGGAGAAACTGTTTTTT. This codes for CASSVGPSEKLFF.

The chain is built from TRBV6-5 and TRBJ1-2, with D possibly TRBD1 on 6 matching bases. This CDR3 is 14 amino acids long. The germline gives CDR1 MNHEY, CDR2 SVGAGI. The V and J ends lost 0 bases and 4 bases respectively, with 9 bases between them. The CDR3 DNA follows: TGTGCCAGCAGTTACTCAGGGACATCCTATGGCTACACCTTC. Its translation is CASSYSGTSYGYTF.

The genes are TRBV27 and TRBJ1-6; tentatively, D is TRBD1 (5 bases). This CDR3 is built from 13 residues. Trimming took 3 bases from V and 9 from J, leaving 9 bases between them. Germline V gene lookup returns CDR1 MNHEY and CDR2 SMNVEV (reference sequence). CDR3 residues: CASSLGRVSPLHF. The CDR3 DNA is TGTGCCAGCAGTTTGGGGCGCGTTTCACCCCTCCACTTT.

The V and J genes are TRBV9 and TRBJ2-5; 7 nucleotides line up with TRBD2. Germline CDR1 is SGDLS and CDR2 is YYNGEE. V was clipped by 0 bases and J by 2 bases; unmatched bases: 4. The CDR3 loop spans 15 amino acids. The CDR3 DNA reads TGTGCCAGCAGCGTAGGTGTCGGGGGGCAAGAGACCCAGTACTTC. Encoded protein: CASSVGVGGQETQYF.

CDR3 sequence (DNA): TGTGCCAGCAGCGGGACGGAGAATGAAAAACTGTTTTTT. Protein product: CASSGTENEKLFF. J is TRBJ1-4 and V is TRBV2, with D possibly matching TRBD1 (5 bases). This CDR3 has 13 residues. V shed 6 bases and J shed 5 bases, with 10 bases lying between them. Germline V gene lookup returns CDR1 SNHLY and CDR2 FYNNEI. The entire variable domain, with the rest obtained from reference TRBV2 and TRBJ1-4, is as follows: EPEVTQTPSHQVTQMGQEVILRCVPISNHLYFYWYRQILGQKVEFLVSFYNNEISEKSEIFDDQFSVERPDGSNFTLKIRSTKLEDSAMYFCASSGTENEKLFFGSGTQLSVL.

V and J are TRBV9 and TRBJ2-3; tentatively, D is TRBD2 (6 bases). V was cut by 4 bases and J by 2 bases, with 14 bases left in between. This CDR3 region has 15 residues. Germline lookup yields CDR1 SGDLS and CDR2 YYNGEE. CDR3 sequence: CASSFRLGTTDTQYF. As DNA, the CDR3 is TGTGCCAGCAGCTTTCGACTAGGGACCACAGATACGCAGTATTTT.

This chain uses TRBV12-1 with TRBJ1-2. TRBV12-1 is deemed a pseudogene. The CDR3 spans 11 residues. CDR3 nucleotide sequence: TGTGCCAGCAGAATCCTCTATGGCTACACCTTC. Protein product: CASRILYGYTF.